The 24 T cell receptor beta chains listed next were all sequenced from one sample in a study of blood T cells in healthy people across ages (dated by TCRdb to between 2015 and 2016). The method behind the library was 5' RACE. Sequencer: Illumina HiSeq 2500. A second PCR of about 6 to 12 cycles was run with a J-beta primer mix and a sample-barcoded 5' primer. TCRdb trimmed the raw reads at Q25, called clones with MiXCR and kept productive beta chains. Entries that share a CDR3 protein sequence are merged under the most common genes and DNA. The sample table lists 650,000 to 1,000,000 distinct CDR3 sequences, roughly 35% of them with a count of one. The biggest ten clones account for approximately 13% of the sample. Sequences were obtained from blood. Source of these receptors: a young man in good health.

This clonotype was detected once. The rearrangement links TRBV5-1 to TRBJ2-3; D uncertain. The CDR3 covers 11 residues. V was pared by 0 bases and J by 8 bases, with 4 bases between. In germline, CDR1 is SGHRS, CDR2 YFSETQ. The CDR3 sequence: CASSLEATQYF. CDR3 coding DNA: TGCGCCAGCAGCTTGGAGGCTACGCAGTATTTT.

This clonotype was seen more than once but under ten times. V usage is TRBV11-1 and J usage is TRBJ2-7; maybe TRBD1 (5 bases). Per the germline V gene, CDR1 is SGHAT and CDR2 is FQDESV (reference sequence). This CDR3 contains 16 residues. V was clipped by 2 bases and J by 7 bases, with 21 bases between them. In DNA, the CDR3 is TGTGCCAGCAGCTTATTGCAGGGTTGGACCTACAATGAGCAGTACTTC. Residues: CASSLLQGWTYNEQYF.

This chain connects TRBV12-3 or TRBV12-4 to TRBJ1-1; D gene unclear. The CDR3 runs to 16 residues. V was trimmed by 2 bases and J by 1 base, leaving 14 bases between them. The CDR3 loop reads CASSLNFRYENTEAFF. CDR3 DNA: TGTGCCAGCAGTTTAAATTTCCGGTACGAGAACACTGAAGCTTTCTTT.

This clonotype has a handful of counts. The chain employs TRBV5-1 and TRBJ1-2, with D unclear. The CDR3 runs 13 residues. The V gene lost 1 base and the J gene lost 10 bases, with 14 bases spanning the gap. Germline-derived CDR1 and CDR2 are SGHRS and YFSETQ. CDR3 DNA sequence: TGCGCCAGCAGCTTGTTTGATGGGGTAGACTACACCTTC. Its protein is CASSLFDGVDYTF.

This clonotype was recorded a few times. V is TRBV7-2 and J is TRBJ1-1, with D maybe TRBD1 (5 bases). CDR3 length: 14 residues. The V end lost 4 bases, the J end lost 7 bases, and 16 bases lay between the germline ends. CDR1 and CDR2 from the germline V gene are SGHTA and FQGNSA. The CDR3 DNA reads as TGTGCCAGCAGCTGGGGGTCGATAGGGCTTGAAGCTTTCTTT. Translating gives CASSWGSIGLEAFF.

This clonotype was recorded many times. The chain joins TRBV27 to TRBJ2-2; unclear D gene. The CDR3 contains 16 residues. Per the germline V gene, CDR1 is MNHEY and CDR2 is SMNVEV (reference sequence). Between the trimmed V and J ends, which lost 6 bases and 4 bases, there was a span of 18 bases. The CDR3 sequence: CASRLTENIGTGELFF. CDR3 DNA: TGTGCCAGCAGACTTACAGAGAATATTGGCACCGGGGAGCTGTTTTTT.

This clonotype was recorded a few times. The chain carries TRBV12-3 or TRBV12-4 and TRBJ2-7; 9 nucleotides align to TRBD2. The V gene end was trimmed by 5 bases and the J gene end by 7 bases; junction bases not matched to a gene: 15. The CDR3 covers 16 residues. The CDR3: CASSDYSGGTTIEQYF. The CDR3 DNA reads TGTGCCAGCAGTGACTATAGCGGGGGAACTACAATTGAGCAGTACTTC.

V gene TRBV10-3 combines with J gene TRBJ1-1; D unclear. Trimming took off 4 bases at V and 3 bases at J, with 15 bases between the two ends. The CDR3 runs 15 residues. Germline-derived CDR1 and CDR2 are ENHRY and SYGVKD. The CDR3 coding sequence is TGTGCCATCAGTGCGGTTGGGAGGGCGGACACTGAAGCTTTCTTT. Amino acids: CAISAVGRADTEAFF.

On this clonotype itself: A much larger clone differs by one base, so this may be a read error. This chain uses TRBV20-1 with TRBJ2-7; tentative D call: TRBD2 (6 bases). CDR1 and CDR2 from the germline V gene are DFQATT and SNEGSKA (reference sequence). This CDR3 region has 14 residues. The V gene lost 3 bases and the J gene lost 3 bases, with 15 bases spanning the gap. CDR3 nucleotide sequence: TGCAGTGCTAGTGCTAGCGATGGGGGCTACGAGCAGTACTTC. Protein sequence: CSASASDGGYEQYF.

DNA for the CDR3: TGTGCCAGCAGCTACATACAGAATCAGCCCCAGCATTTT. As protein: CASSYIQNQPQHF. The J gene is TRBJ1-5, the V gene TRBV6-2 or TRBV6-3; no reliable D call. Germline CDR1 MNHEY, CDR2 SVGEGT. This CDR3 contains 13 residues. V lost 6 bases to trimming and J lost 4 bases, with 10 bases between them.

The CDR3 DNA sequence: TGCGCCAGCAGCCAAGGGACAGGGAAAAACATTCAGTACTTC. It translates to CASSQGTGKNIQYF. The V and J genes are TRBV4-3 and TRBJ2-4, with TRBD1 matching over 8 bases. The length of the CDR3 is 14 residues. The germline CDR1 and CDR2 sequences are LGHNA and YSLEER. The junction had 0 bases not matched to a gene; V was cut back by 1 base and J by 4 bases.

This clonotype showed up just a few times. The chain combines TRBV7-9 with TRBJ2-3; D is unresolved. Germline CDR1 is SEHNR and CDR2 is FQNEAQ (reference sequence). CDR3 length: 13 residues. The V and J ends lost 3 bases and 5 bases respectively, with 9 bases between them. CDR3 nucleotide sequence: TGTGCCAGCAGCTTTGGGTCAATAGATACGCAGTATTTT. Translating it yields CASSFGSIDTQYF.

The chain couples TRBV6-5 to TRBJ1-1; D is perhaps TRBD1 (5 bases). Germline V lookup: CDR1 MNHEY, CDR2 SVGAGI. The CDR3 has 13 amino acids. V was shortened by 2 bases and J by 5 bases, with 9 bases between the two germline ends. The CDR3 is CASSYVGGTEAFF. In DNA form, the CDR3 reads TGTGCCAGCAGTTACGTCGGGGGGACTGAAGCTTTCTTT.

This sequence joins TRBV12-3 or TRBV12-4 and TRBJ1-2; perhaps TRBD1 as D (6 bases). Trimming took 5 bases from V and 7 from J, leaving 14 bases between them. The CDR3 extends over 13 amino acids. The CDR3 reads CASSVRGESGYTF. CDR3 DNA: TGTGCCAGCAGTGTTAGGGGGGAGAGTGGCTACACCTTC.

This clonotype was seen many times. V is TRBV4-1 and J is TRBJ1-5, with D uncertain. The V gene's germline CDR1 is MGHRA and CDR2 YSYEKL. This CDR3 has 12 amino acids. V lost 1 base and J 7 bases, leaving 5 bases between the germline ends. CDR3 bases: TGCGCCAGCAGCCAAGTAGGACAGCCCCAGCATTTT. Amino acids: CASSQVGQPQHF.

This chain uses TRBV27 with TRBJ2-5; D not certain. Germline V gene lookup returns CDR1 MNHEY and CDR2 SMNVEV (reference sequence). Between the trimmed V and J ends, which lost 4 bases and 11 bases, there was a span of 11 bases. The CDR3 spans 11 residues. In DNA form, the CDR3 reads TGTGCCAGCAGTTCGTCAACAGAGCAGTACTTC. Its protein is CASSSSTEQYF.

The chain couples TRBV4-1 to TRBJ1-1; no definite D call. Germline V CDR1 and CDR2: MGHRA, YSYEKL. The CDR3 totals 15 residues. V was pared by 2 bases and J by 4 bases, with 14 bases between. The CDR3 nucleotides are TGCGCCAGCAGCCAATTGGGTCAAACAGCCACTGAAGCTTTCTTT. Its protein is CASSQLGQTATEAFF.

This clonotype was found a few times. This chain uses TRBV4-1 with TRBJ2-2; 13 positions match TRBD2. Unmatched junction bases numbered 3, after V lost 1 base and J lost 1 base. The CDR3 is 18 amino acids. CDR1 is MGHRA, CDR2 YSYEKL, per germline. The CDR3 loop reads CASSQAGTSGVNTGELFF. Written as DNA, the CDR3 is TGCGCCAGCAGCCAAGCAGGGACTAGCGGGGTGAACACCGGGGAGCTGTTTTTT.

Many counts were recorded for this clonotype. CDR3: CATRPTAYEQYF. The CDR3 nucleotides read TGTGCCACCCGCCCGACAGCATACGAGCAGTACTTC. The V gene is TRBV10-3, the J gene TRBJ2-7, with TRBD1 as a possible D gene (5 bases). V dropped 10 bases and J dropped 4 bases, with 14 bases sitting between them. The length of the CDR3 is 12 residues. Per germline, CDR1 ENHRY and CDR2 SYGVKD.

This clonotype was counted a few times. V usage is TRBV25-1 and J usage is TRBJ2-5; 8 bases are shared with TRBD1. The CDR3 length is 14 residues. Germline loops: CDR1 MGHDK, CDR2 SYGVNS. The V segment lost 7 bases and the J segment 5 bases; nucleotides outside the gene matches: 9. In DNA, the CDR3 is TGTGCCAGCAACCCAGGGGGCGCAGGGGAGACCCAGTACTTC. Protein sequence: CASNPGGAGETQYF.

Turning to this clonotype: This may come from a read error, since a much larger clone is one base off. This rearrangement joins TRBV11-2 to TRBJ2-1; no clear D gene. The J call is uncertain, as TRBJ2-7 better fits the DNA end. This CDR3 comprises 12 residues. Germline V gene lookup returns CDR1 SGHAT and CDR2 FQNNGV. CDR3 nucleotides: TGTGCCAGCAGCCGACCAGGTGATGAGCAGTACTTC. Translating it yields CASSRPGDEQYF.

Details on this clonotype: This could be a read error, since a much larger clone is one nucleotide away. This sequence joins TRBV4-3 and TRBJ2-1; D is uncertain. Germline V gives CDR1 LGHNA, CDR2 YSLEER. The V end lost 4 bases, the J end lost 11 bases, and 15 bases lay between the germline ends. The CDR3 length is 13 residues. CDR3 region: CASSPPGKDKQFF. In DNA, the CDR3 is TGCGCCAGCAGCCCTCCGGGTAAGGATAAGCAGTTCTTC.

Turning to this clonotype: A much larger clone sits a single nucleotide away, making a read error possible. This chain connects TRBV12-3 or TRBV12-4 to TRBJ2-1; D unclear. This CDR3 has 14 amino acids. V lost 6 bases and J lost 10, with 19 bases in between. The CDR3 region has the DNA TGTGCCAGCAGCCCCCCCGGCACTTCCTACGAGCAGTTCTTC. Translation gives CASSPPGTSYEQFF.

CDR3: CASSQFRRIWTDTQYF. The CDR3 nucleotides are TGTGCCAGCAGCCAATTTCGCAGAATCTGGACAGATACGCAGTATTTT. J is TRBJ2-3 and V is TRBV16, with D unresolved. CDR1 and CDR2 from the germline V gene are KGHSY and FQNENV. With 1 base removed from V and 3 bases from J, the gap between germline ends came to 14 bases. CDR3 length: 16 amino acids.